This TCR beta chain is drawn from a study of cytomegalovirus exposure and HLA in healthy donors. Study outcomes and limitations: Confirmation was obtained in vitro that three CMV-associated chains are specific for CMV antigens. With high specificity and sensitivity, the classifier reportedly diagnosed cytomegalovirus status.

Sequenced by immunoSEQ multiplex PCR; TCRdb stores in-frame clones only, minus some. The table lists about 120,000 clones, about 82% of them singletons. CDR3 size: 16 residues. Germline V gene sequence: CDR1 MNHEY, CDR2 SMNVEV (reference sequence). Trimming stripped 9 bases from V and 1 base from J, with 16 bases between. To note about this clone: Its specificity is unknown.

The sequencing sample was made of PBMCs. J is TRBJ2-6 and V is TRBV27; tentative D call: TRBD1 (6 bases). This receptor was taken from a man younger than 30 in good health and CMV-seronegative. This CDR3 is CASSQGFGSGANVLTF. CDR3 bases: TGTGCCAGTTCCCAGGGGTTTGGGTCTGGGGCCAACGTCCTGACTTTC. The variable domain in full, with the rest retrieved from reference TRBV27 and TRBJ2-6, is EAQVTQNPRYLITVTGKKLTVTCSQNMNHEYMSWYRQDPGLGLRQIYYSMNVEVTDKGDVPEGYKVSRKEKRNFPLILESPSPNQTSLYFCASSQGFGSGANVLTFGAGSRLTVL.